The clone carrying this T cell receptor beta chain has more than one count but fewer than ten. From the 5' RACE reads, TCRdb called clonotypes with MiXCR, one entry per CDR3 protein. The table has 1.5 million to 2 million distinct CDR3 sequences, about 31% seen once. CDR1 is MGHRA, CDR2 YSYEKL, per germline. This CDR3 has 14 amino acids. V was pared by 3 bases and J by 7 bases, with 9 bases of the junction left unmatched. This record comes from a study of identical twins. The specimen sequenced was cord blood. The chain is built from TRBV4-1 and TRBJ2-7; TRBD1 aligns across 7 bases. This TCR came from a newborn girl in good health. The CDR3 nucleotides read TGCGCCAGCAGCCACCCTAGACAGGGCTGGGAGCAGTACTTC. This codes for CASSHPRQGWEQYF.